One and the same sample provided the 32 T cell receptor beta chains below, sequenced in a study of blood T cell repertoires in COVID-19. Produced via immunoSEQ multiplex PCR; TCRdb's table is partial and in-frame only. The sample has 120,000 to 150,000 clones; just over 85% are singletons. The sample consisted of peripheral blood. The receptors stem from an older woman with acute or convalescent COVID-19.

The chain employs TRBV19 and TRBJ1-1; 8 bases are a match to TRBD1. Looked up from germline, CDR1 is LNHDA and CDR2 is SQIVND (reference sequence). The CDR3 is 15 residues long. Trimming took 5 bases from V and 7 from J; bases not matched to a gene: 12. The DNA for the CDR3 is TGTGCCAGTAGTCCCTCAGGGGGCCGGGGAATTGAAGCTTTCTTT. This sequence encodes CASSPSGGRGIEAFF.

The chain joins TRBV18 to TRBJ1-4, with unresolved D. This CDR3 has 9 residues. Germline values: CDR1 KGHSH, CDR2 LQKENI. The V and J ends lost 3 bases and 14 bases respectively, with 4 bases between them. The DNA of the CDR3 is TGTGCCAGCTCACCCGGGCTGTTTTTT. This codes for CASSPGLFF.

The genes are TRBV4-1 and TRBJ1-3; maybe TRBD1 (5 bases). The CDR3 runs to 13 residues. The V gene's germline CDR1 is MGHRA and CDR2 YSYEKL. The V end lost 4 bases, the J end lost 2 bases, and 6 bases lay between the germline ends. The CDR3 spells CASSPRAGNTIYF. CDR3 DNA sequence: TGCGCCAGCAGCCCCAGGGCTGGAAACACCATATATTTT.

The genes are TRBV6-5 and TRBJ1-3, with D possibly matching TRBD1 (6 bases). This CDR3 contains 14 residues. The V gene's germline CDR1 is MNHEY and CDR2 SVGAGI. The germline V and J ends were trimmed by 5 bases and 0 bases, with 8 bases remaining between them. The CDR3 loop is CASSRDNSGNTIYF. The CDR3 nucleotides read TGTGCCAGCAGTCGGGACAACTCTGGAAACACCATATATTTT.

The rearrangement joins TRBV5-5 to TRBJ2-5; TRBD1 might be the D (6 bases). The CDR3 has 17 amino acids. With 0 bases removed from V and 4 bases from J, the gap between germline ends came to 19 bases. Germline CDR1 is SGHKS and CDR2 is YYEKEE (reference sequence). In nucleotides, the CDR3 is TGTGCCAGCAGCTTGGGGTCCGAGACAGGATATAGAGAGACCCAGTACTTC. Amino acids: CASSLGSETGYRETQYF.

The chain is built from TRBV28 and TRBJ1-5, with no clear D. Trimming took off 6 bases at V and 4 bases at J, with 7 bases between the two ends. The CDR3 extends over 12 amino acids. The V gene's germline CDR1 is MDHEN and CDR2 SYDVKM. CDR3 sequence: CASSPPNQPQHF. For the CDR3, the DNA is TGTGCCAGCAGCCCCCCTAATCAGCCCCAGCATTTT.

The CDR3 DNA reads TGTGCCAGCAGCTTAGCGGGGCGTAACTATGGCTACACCTTC. Protein: CASSLAGRNYGYTF. The chain employs TRBV7-9 and TRBJ1-2, with TRBD1 as a possible D gene (5 bases). This CDR3 contains 14 residues. V shed 0 bases and J shed 1 base, with 6 bases lying between them. CDR1 and CDR2 (germline): SEHNR, FQNEAQ (reference sequence).

This chain uses TRBV6-2 or TRBV6-3 with TRBJ2-1; D remains unclear. The CDR3 sequence is 13 residues long. Germline CDR1 and CDR2: MNHEY and SVGEGT. Trimming stripped 4 bases from V and 9 bases from J, with 13 bases between. CDR3 in amino acids: CASSSVTVAEQFF. The CDR3 nucleotides read TGTGCCAGCAGTTCAGTTACGGTAGCTGAGCAGTTCTTC.

This clone came up once. The V call is TRBV15, the J call TRBJ1-2; unclear D gene. The CDR3 covers 16 residues. Looked up from germline, CDR1 is LNHNV and CDR2 is YYDKDF (reference sequence). V was shortened by 6 bases and J by 1 base, with 18 bases between the two germline ends. The DNA for the CDR3 is TGTGCCACCAGTTCCACGGGAGGCCAGGATAACTATGGCTACACCTTC. This codes for CATSSTGGQDNYGYTF.

Only one count was recorded for this clone. J is TRBJ1-2 and V is TRBV3-1 (or the pseudogene TRBV3-2); TRBD1 matches 8 bases. After removal of 3 bases from V and 6 bases from J, the junction contained 12 bases not matched to a gene. The CDR3 runs to 16 residues. Germline V CDR1 and CDR2: LGHDT, YNNKEL (reference sequence). Written as DNA, the CDR3 is TGTGCCAGCAGCCAGAACGACAGGGGTGGTATCAATGGCTACACCTTC. The encoded protein is CASSQNDRGGINGYTF.

The rearrangement joins TRBV7-2 to TRBJ1-3; D gene unclear. The CDR3 spans 12 residues. The V end lost 2 bases, the J end lost 3 bases, and 2 bases lay between the germline ends. The germline V gene encodes CDR1 SGHTA and CDR2 FQGNSA. The chain's CDR3 is CASSLLGNTIYF. CDR3 DNA sequence: TGTGCCAGCAGCTTACTTGGAAACACCATATATTTT.

The chain combines TRBV28 with TRBJ2-5, with TRBD2 matching 11 bases. CDR1 MDHEN and CDR2 SYDVKM come from the germline V gene. Unmatched junction bases numbered 8, after V lost 6 bases and J lost 2 bases. The CDR3 length is 16 residues. The CDR3 sequence is CASSPMVAGGQETQYF. The CDR3 DNA follows: TGTGCCAGCAGCCCTATGGTAGCGGGGGGGCAAGAGACCCAGTACTTC.

This clone was seen a few times. The chain couples TRBV14 to TRBJ2-7; 8 bases line up with TRBD1. The germline V gene encodes CDR1 SGHDN and CDR2 FVKESK. V gave up 1 base and J gave up 2 bases; unmatched junction bases: 10. There are 17 residues in the CDR3. Here the CDR3 reads CASSQGTGRRRAYEQYF. DNA for the CDR3: TGTGCCAGCAGCCAAGGGACAGGGAGACGCCGTGCCTACGAGCAGTACTTC.

V is TRBV11-3 and J is TRBJ1-1, with D tentatively TRBD1 (6 bases). Germline V gene data show CDR1 as SGHNT and CDR2 as YENEEA. Between the trimmed V and J ends, which lost 5 bases and 3 bases, there was a span of 16 bases. This CDR3 has 15 residues. The CDR3 region has the DNA TGTGCCAGCAGCCGAGAAACAGGGTGGGACACTGAAGCTTTCTTT. It translates to CASSRETGWDTEAFF.

On this clone: At one end the junction does not follow the germline gene, possibly because of a read error. This rearrangement joins TRBV7-7 to TRBJ2-5; unclear D gene. The V gene's germline CDR1 is SSHAT and CDR2 FNYEAQ (reference sequence). The CDR3 extends over 17 amino acids. The CDR3 sequence: CASSPNRVLGAQETQYF. CDR3 DNA sequence: TGTGCTAGCAGCCCAAATCGGGTTCTAGGCGCCCAAGAGACCCAGTACTTC.

This chain connects TRBV7-2 to TRBJ1-4; maybe TRBD1 (6 bases). The CDR3 loop spans 14 amino acids. Germline CDR1 SGHTA, CDR2 FQGNSA. Between the trimmed V and J ends, which lost 3 bases and 6 bases, there was a span of 11 bases. The CDR3 loop reads CASSFGGAHEKLFF. DNA of the CDR3: TGTGCCAGCAGCTTTGGGGGGGCGCATGAAAAACTGTTTTTT.

In this sample, this clone turned up once. CDR3 amino acids: CASSLRRGPATNEKLFF. The CDR3 nucleotides are TGTGCCAGCAGCTTAAGGAGGGGACCCGCAACTAATGAAAAACTGTTTTTT. The V and J genes are TRBV7-3 and TRBJ1-4; weak D call: TRBD1 (5 bases). Trimming pared 1 base from V and 0 bases from J, leaving 12 bases between. Germline V gene sequence: CDR1 SGHTA, CDR2 FQGTGA. CDR3 size: 17 residues.

V and J are TRBV12-3 or TRBV12-4 and TRBJ1-2; a weak D match, TRBD1 (5 bases). The CDR3 is made up of 13 amino acids. The V end was cut by 5 bases, the J end by 13 bases, with 20 bases between. CDR3 region: CASSVIGSGGSTF. The DNA for the CDR3 is TGTGCCAGCAGTGTAATAGGGTCTGGGGGGAGCACCTTC.

The chain combines TRBV28 with TRBJ2-7; a weak D match, TRBD1 (6 bases). The germline V gene has CDR1 MDHEN and CDR2 SYDVKM. The CDR3 has 16 amino acids. V was pared by 4 bases and J by 9 bases, with 25 bases between. The CDR3 loop reads CASSSFVQGWIPGQYF. CDR3 DNA sequence: TGTGCCAGCAGTTCCTTTGTACAGGGCTGGATTCCCGGGCAGTACTTC.

The J gene is TRBJ2-5, the V gene TRBV12-3 or TRBV12-4, with 8 bases matching TRBD1. The CDR3 totals 12 residues. Germline trimming cut 5 bases from V and 5 bases from J; bases unmatched to any gene: 1. The CDR3, as DNA: TGTGCCAGCAGTAGACAGGGGGAGACCCAGTACTTC. This translates into CASSRQGETQYF.

This clone was recorded only once. The chain joins TRBV5-4 to TRBJ1-3; D remains unclear. The V gene lost 1 base and the J gene lost 0 bases, with 8 bases spanning the gap. The CDR3 has 15 amino acids. CDR1 SGHNT and CDR2 YYREEE come from the germline V gene (reference sequence). In DNA, the CDR3 is TGTGCCAGCAGCTTGTGGGCCAGCTCTGGAAACACCATATATTTT. It specifies CASSLWASSGNTIYF.

The chain is built from TRBV27 and TRBJ2-7; D is unresolved. V lost 0 bases to trimming and J lost 4 bases, with 25 bases between them. Germline-derived CDR1 and CDR2 are MNHEY and SMNVEV (reference sequence). The CDR3 sequence is 19 residues long. The CDR3 sequence is CASSLSGVGGTHLRYEQYF. DNA for the CDR3: TGTGCCAGCAGTTTATCAGGTGTTGGCGGCACCCATCTGCGATACGAGCAGTACTTC.

This chain connects TRBV5-8 to TRBJ1-2; D uncertain. The CDR3 totals 15 residues. Trimming shortened V by 4 bases and J by 2 bases, and 15 bases separated the two germline ends. In germline, CDR1 is SGHTS, CDR2 YDEGEE. The CDR3 protein is CASSLTARRNYGYTF. DNA for the CDR3: TGTGCCAGCAGCCTGACGGCCAGGAGGAACTATGGCTACACCTTC.

This clone was found once. CDR3 loop: CASSFGLLNTEAFF. The CDR3 bases are TGTGCCAGCAGCTTCGGACTGCTGAACACTGAAGCTTTCTTT. The chain carries TRBV7-9 and TRBJ1-1; D ambiguous. V was pared by 3 bases and J by 0 bases, with 8 bases between. This CDR3 is 14 amino acids long. The germline V gene encodes CDR1 SEHNR and CDR2 FQNEAQ (reference sequence).

The V and J genes are TRBV5-1 and TRBJ1-1; 9 bases fit TRBD1. V was clipped by 4 bases and J by 1 base; unmatched bases: 5. Germline values: CDR1 SGHRS, CDR2 YFSETQ. The CDR3 loop spans 15 amino acids. The CDR3 coding sequence is TGCGCCAGCAGCCCCGGGACAGGGAGGAACACTGAAGCTTTCTTT. Translation: CASSPGTGRNTEAFF. Full variable domain (missing parts from reference TRBV5-1 and TRBJ1-1): KAGVTQTPRYLIKTRGQQVTLSCSPISGHRSVSWYQQTPGQGLQFLFEYFSETQRNKGNFPGRFSGRQFSNSRSEMNVSTLELGDSALYLCASSPGTGRNTEAFFGQGTRLTVV.

The chain is built from TRBV18 and TRBJ2-7; 10 positions agree with TRBD1. Germline lookup yields CDR1 KGHSH and CDR2 LQKENI. V trimming: 4 bases; J trimming: 3 bases; junction bases outside the gene matches: 0. This CDR3 has 13 residues. The chain's CDR3 is CASSRDRGYEQYF. The CDR3 nucleotides read TGTGCCAGCTCACGGGACAGGGGCTACGAGCAGTACTTC.

This clone was counted once. This sequence joins TRBV4-2 and TRBJ2-1; 8 bases map to TRBD2. V shed 4 bases, J shed 8 bases, and the junction held 13 bases outside the gene matches. The CDR3 is 16 amino acids. Germline V CDR1 and CDR2: LGHNA, YNFKEQ. CDR3 nucleotides: TGTGCCAGCAGCCCTTCGGGGGCCGGGGGGGCTGATGAGCAGTTCTTC. The encoded protein is CASSPSGAGGADEQFF.

This chain uses TRBV6-4 with TRBJ2-6; TRBD2 is a possible D gene (6 bases). V was trimmed by 4 bases and J by 0 bases, leaving 28 bases between them. Germline CDR1 MRHNA, CDR2 SNTAGT. This CDR3 is 22 amino acids long. CDR3 nucleotide sequence: TGTGCCAGCAGTGGCTCCCTATTCGGGGGAACCTTTTCGCGCTCTGGGGCCAACGTCCTGACTTTC. This gives the protein CASSGSLFGGTFSRSGANVLTF.

The gene calls are TRBV2 and TRBJ1-3; D not resolved. The CDR3 has 14 residues. Per the germline V gene, CDR1 is SNHLY and CDR2 is FYNNEI. V gave up 6 bases and J gave up 7 bases, with 16 bases separating them. The CDR3 loop is CASRRNNRENTIYF. CDR3 DNA: TGTGCCAGCAGGCGGAACAATAGGGAGAACACCATATATTTT.

The chain uses TRBV27 and TRBJ1-6; D gene ambiguous. Trimming stripped 7 bases from V and 7 bases from J, with 20 bases between. The CDR3 extends over 16 amino acids. Germline V gives CDR1 MNHEY, CDR2 SMNVEV (reference sequence). The DNA for the CDR3 is TGTGCCAGCAAGTTCTTCCTTGTTGGAGCGAATTCACCCCTCCACTTT. It codes for CASKFFLVGANSPLHF.

On this clone itself: One end of the junction fails to match germline, which may point to a read error. The chain links TRBV6-1 to TRBJ2-1; 13 bases line up with TRBD2. In germline, CDR1 is MNHNS, CDR2 SASEGT. The CDR3 length is 20 residues. CDR3 DNA: TGTGCCAGCAGTAAAGCCCCCGGGACTAGCGGGGCACTCATCTACAATGAGCAGTTCTTC. Translating gives CASSKAPGTSGALIYNEQFF.

The V gene is TRBV7-6, the J gene TRBJ2-7, with 8 bases aligning to TRBD1. The CDR3 is 14 residues long. From germline, CDR1 is SGHVS and CDR2 FNYEAQ. V lost 4 bases and J lost 7; bases outside the gene matches: 9. Here the CDR3 reads CASSSTRGLGEQYF. DNA of the CDR3: TGTGCCAGCAGCTCGACCAGGGGGCTCGGGGAGCAGTACTTC.